Below are 25 T cell receptor beta chains sequenced from a single sample in a study of T cell repertoires in cytomegalovirus infection. These receptors lack a known antigen. TCRdb re-called the reads with MiXCR, one entry per CDR3 protein. There are around 81,000 distinct CDR3 sequences in the sample; approximately 42% occur only once, and approximately 93% lies in the top ten. The sample was CD8+ T cells from cultured PBMCs, taken from culture after CMV antigen stimulation. These receptors were collected from a human donor in good health (CMV status not recorded). Some clones in this sample may be carry-over from other donors' samples.

This clonotype has a handful of counts. The chain joins TRBV7-2 to TRBJ1-1; TRBD1 aligns across 8 bases. The CDR3 has 17 amino acids. Germline V gene lookup returns CDR1 SGHTA and CDR2 FQGNSA. Unmatched junction bases numbered 13, after V lost 4 bases and J lost 3 bases. CDR3 bases: TGTGCCAGCAGCTGGGGGACAGGACCCTCGGGACACACTGAAGCTTTCTTT. It specifies CASSWGTGPSGHTEAFF. Complete variable domain (other parts from reference TRBV7-2 and TRBJ1-1): GAGVSQSPSNKVTEKGKDVELRCDPISGHTALYWYRQSLGQGLEFLIYFQGNSAPDKSGLPSDRFSAERTGGSVSTLTIQRTQQEDSAVYLCASSWGTGPSGHTEAFFGQGTRLTVV.

This clonotype turned up a few times. The CDR3 region is CASSLDSYNEQFF. Written as DNA, the CDR3 is TGTGCCAGCAGTTTAGACAGCTACAATGAGCAGTTCTTC. The rearrangement uses TRBV12-3 or TRBV12-4 and TRBJ2-1; D is unresolved. The length of the CDR3 is 13 residues. V lost 1 base and J 3 bases, leaving 4 bases between the germline ends.

This clonotype was found many times. The V gene is TRBV4-3, the J gene TRBJ2-1, with a weak D call TRBD2 (5 bases). The V and J ends lost 3 bases and 6 bases respectively, with 18 bases between them. Germline V gene data show CDR1 as LGHNA and CDR2 as YSLEER. The CDR3 length is 16 residues. CDR3 coding DNA: TGCGCCAGCAGCCAGGGATGGGAGAACCCTTTCAATGAGCAGTTCTTC. Encoded protein: CASSQGWENPFNEQFF.

Here the CDR3 reads CASSSQSGGSTEAFF. The CDR3 DNA reads TGTGCCAGCAGCTCTCAGAGTGGTGGCAGCACTGAAGCTTTCTTT. V gene TRBV7-9 combines with J gene TRBJ1-1; unclear D gene. The CDR3 runs to 15 residues. Trimming removed 4 bases at V and 4 bases at J, with 16 bases between. Germline lookup yields CDR1 SEHNR and CDR2 FQNEAQ (reference sequence). The variable domain in full, completed from reference TRBV7-9 and TRBJ1-1, reads DTGVSQNPRHKITKRGQNVTFRCDPISEHNRLYWYRQTLGQGPEFLTYFQNEAQLEKSRLLSDRFSAERPKGSFSTLEIQRTEQGDSAMYLCASSSQSGGSTEAFFGQGTRLTVV.

This clonotype has only one observation. The chain couples TRBV4-1 to TRBJ1-4; weak D call: TRBD1 (5 bases). The CDR3 sequence is 16 residues long. Looked up from germline, CDR1 is MGHRA and CDR2 is YSYEKL. V was shortened by 4 bases and J by 0 bases, with 12 bases between the two germline ends. Here the CDR3 reads CASSRRGPATNEKLFF. CDR3 nucleotide sequence: TGCGCCAGCAGCCGAAGGGGACCCGCAACTAATGAAAAACTGTTTTTT.

This chain joins TRBV9 and TRBJ2-1, with 7 bases aligning to TRBD2. CDR3 length equals 16 residues. CDR1 and CDR2 (germline): SGDLS, YYNGEE. V dropped 0 bases and J dropped 4; count of bases not matched to a gene: 7. CDR3 sequence: CASSVGWGGGYNEQFF. In DNA, the CDR3 is TGTGCCAGCAGCGTAGGATGGGGGGGGGGATACAATGAGCAGTTCTTC.

The V gene is TRBV6-5, the J gene TRBJ1-4; D unclear. The length of the CDR3 is 16 residues. V was pared by 0 bases and J by 8 bases, with 16 bases between. CDR1 and CDR2 (germline): MNHEY, SVGAGI. The CDR3 coding sequence is TGTGCCAGCAGTTACTCCGTACGAGGTCTAGGGGAAAAACTGTTTTTT. Translating gives CASSYSVRGLGEKLFF.

This clonotype was detected a few times. One end of the junction fails to match germline, which may point to a read error. V usage is TRBV6-2 or TRBV6-3 and J usage is TRBJ2-1, with 7 bases matching TRBD1. The CDR3 has 17 amino acids. Germline lookup yields CDR1 MNHEY and CDR2 SVGEGT. In DNA, the CDR3 is TGTGCCAGCAGTCAAACCGCCGGGACAGATATCTACAATGAGCAGTTCTTT. Translated: CASSQTAGTDIYNEQFF.

This rearrangement joins TRBV5-6 to TRBJ1-2; the D is unclear. Germline V lookup: CDR1 SGHDT, CDR2 YYEEEE. The germline V and J ends were trimmed by 4 bases and 6 bases, with 13 bases remaining between them. This CDR3 is built from 13 residues. The CDR3 nucleotides are TGTGCCAGCAGCATCAATCGGCAGGATGGCTACACCTTC. This translates into CASSINRQDGYTF.

Only a few counts were recorded for this clonotype. This chain joins TRBV13 and TRBJ2-7, with 9 bases lining up with TRBD1. V lost 5 bases to trimming and J lost 6 bases; unmatched junction nucleotides: 8. Germline lookup yields CDR1 PRHDT and CDR2 FYEKMQ (reference sequence). The CDR3 loop spans 14 amino acids. Here the CDR3 DNA reads TGTGCCAGCAGCAAATGGGGACAGGGCATCGAGCAGTACTTC. This gives the protein CASSKWGQGIEQYF.

This clonotype has only a few counts. J is TRBJ1-2 and V is TRBV7-6; 7 nucleotides match TRBD1. Germline CDR1 reads SGHVS; CDR2 reads FNYEAQ. The CDR3 has 14 residues. V lost 3 bases to trimming and J lost 2 bases; unmatched junction nucleotides: 3. For the CDR3, the DNA is TGTGCCAGCAGCTTGTCGACAGGGAACTATGGCTACACCTTC. Translated, it gives CASSLSTGNYGYTF.

There are a few counts of this clonotype. V and J are TRBV4-3 and TRBJ1-1; no firm D call. The CDR3 totals 15 residues. Looked up from germline, CDR1 is LGHNA and CDR2 is YSLEER. Trimming took 0 bases from V and 6 from J, leaving 14 bases between them. The CDR3: CASSQDPITVAEAFF. In DNA form, the CDR3 reads TGCGCCAGCAGCCAAGATCCGATTACAGTCGCTGAAGCTTTCTTT.

CDR3 amino acids: CASSYEGTGYEQYF. In DNA form, the CDR3 reads TGTGCCAGCAGCTACGAAGGAACCGGCTACGAGCAGTACTTC. The genes are TRBV7-2 and TRBJ2-7; D not resolved. The CDR3 has 14 amino acids. Germline V gene sequence: CDR1 SGHTA, CDR2 FQGNSA. Trimming left V 4 bases short and J 3 bases short, with 13 bases between. The variable domain in full, completed from reference TRBV7-2 and TRBJ2-7, reads GAGVSQSPSNKVTEKGKDVELRCDPISGHTALYWYRQSLGQGLEFLIYFQGNSAPDKSGLPSDRFSAERTGGSVSTLTIQRTQQEDSAVYLCASSYEGTGYEQYFGPGTRLTVT.

The CDR3 sequence: CAIMTESYEQYF. The CDR3 DNA follows: TGTGCCATTATGACTGAATCCTACGAGCAGTACTTC. The rearrangement joins TRBV7-6 to TRBJ2-7; D not resolved. The CDR3 consists of 12 residues. Trimming took 10 bases from V and 1 from J, leaving 11 bases between them. Germline loops: CDR1 SGHVS, CDR2 FNYEAQ.

The gene calls are TRBV11-1 and TRBJ2-3; 12 nucleotides align to TRBD2. The CDR3 spans 16 residues. The V gene's germline CDR1 is SGHAT and CDR2 FQDESV (reference sequence). The ends lost 3 bases at V and 6 bases at J; junction bases unmatched: 7. CDR3: CASSFYAGTSGDTQYF. CDR3 in DNA: TGTGCCAGCAGCTTTTACGCCGGGACTAGCGGGGATACGCAGTATTTT.

This clonotype has just a few counts. V usage is TRBV27 and J usage is TRBJ2-5, with TRBD1 matching 7 bases. The germline V gene has CDR1 MNHEY and CDR2 SMNVEV (reference sequence). The V segment lost 1 base and the J segment 2 bases; nucleotides outside the gene matches: 4. The CDR3 is made up of 15 amino acids. CDR3 coding DNA: TGTGCCAGCAGTTTATACAGGGGCCCACAAGAGACCCAGTACTTC. Amino acids: CASSLYRGPQETQYF.

The chain combines TRBV2 with TRBJ1-3; D gene ambiguous. The CDR3 covers 17 residues. The ends were cut back, 3 bases at V and 0 bases at J, with 15 bases in the middle. Germline CDR1 is SNHLY and CDR2 is FYNNEI. The CDR3 sequence: CASSERRILSSGNTIYF. The CDR3 nucleotides are TGTGCCAGCAGTGAGCGACGCATCCTCAGCTCTGGAAACACCATATATTTT.

This clonotype was counted between two and nine times. The gene calls are TRBV29-1 and TRBJ1-2; unclear D gene. The CDR3 covers 12 residues. Between the trimmed V and J ends, which lost 1 base and 2 bases, there was a span of 5 bases. The germline V gene encodes CDR1 SQVTM and CDR2 ANQGSEA. The CDR3, as DNA: TGCAGCGTTGAAGGGAGAAACTATGGCTACACCTTC. This codes for CSVEGRNYGYTF.

This clonotype was counted at least ten times. The chain uses TRBV11-3 and TRBJ2-1; the D is unclear. Trimming shortened V by 0 bases and J by 9 bases, and 9 bases separated the two germline ends. The CDR3 length is 13 residues. Germline-derived CDR1 and CDR2 are SGHNT and YENEEA. The CDR3 DNA is TGTGCCAGCAGCTTAGATTGGGCTGGTGAGCAGTTCTTC. It yields the protein CASSLDWAGEQFF.

V is TRBV12-3 or TRBV12-4 and J is TRBJ2-3, with unresolved D. This CDR3 has 14 amino acids. Trimming took 2 bases from V and 2 from J, leaving 8 bases between them. The CDR3 DNA reads as TGTGCCAGCAGTTTATTTTACCTCACAGATACGCAGTATTTT. Residues: CASSLFYLTDTQYF.

The CDR3 reads CSVEDGVNTEAFF. CDR3 in DNA: TGCAGCGTTGAAGACGGGGTGAACACTGAAGCTTTCTTT. This rearrangement joins TRBV29-1 to TRBJ1-1; D is unresolved. Germline lookup yields CDR1 SQVTM and CDR2 ANQGSEA. The CDR3 loop spans 13 amino acids. Trimming pared 0 bases from V and 0 bases from J, leaving 5 bases between.

The rearrangement joins TRBV6-2 or TRBV6-3 to TRBJ1-1; D not resolved. CDR1 and CDR2 from the germline V gene are MNHEY and SVGEGT. This CDR3 spans 14 amino acids. V shed 4 bases and J shed 1 base, with 10 bases lying between them. The CDR3 nucleotides are TGTGCCAGCAGTTCCTCGCCAGGGAACACTGAAGCTTTCTTT. The encoded protein is CASSSSPGNTEAFF.

This clonotype was seen ten or more times. The chain joins TRBV7-8 to TRBJ1-4, with D possibly matching TRBD1 (5 bases). The CDR3 extends over 15 amino acids. Germline V gene lookup returns CDR1 SGHVS and CDR2 FQNEAQ. Trimming took 4 bases from V and 6 from J, leaving 15 bases between them. The CDR3 protein is CASSSPPAGHEKLFF. The CDR3 DNA follows: TGTGCCAGCAGCTCACCCCCGGCAGGGCATGAAAAACTGTTTTTT.

This clonotype has just a few counts. The chain uses TRBV7-2 and TRBJ1-1; the D is unclear. The V end was cut by 5 bases, the J end by 0 bases, with 4 bases between. The CDR3 totals 12 residues. The germline gives CDR1 SGHTA, CDR2 FQGNSA. In DNA form, the CDR3 reads TGTGCCAGCAGCCCGGTGAACACTGAAGCTTTCTTT. Protein: CASSPVNTEAFF.

The chain combines TRBV7-3 with TRBJ2-1; 8 nucleotides agree with TRBD1. CDR3 length: 16 residues. CDR1 and CDR2 from the germline V gene are SGHTA and FQGTGA. V lost 5 bases to trimming and J lost 2 bases; unmatched junction nucleotides: 8. The CDR3 coding sequence is TGTGCCAGCAGCCCCCTGGTGACAGGGGCCTACAATGAGCAGTTCTTC. Translation gives CASSPLVTGAYNEQFF.